This TCR beta chain is from a study of blood T cell repertoires in COVID-19. Measured with immunoSEQ multiplex PCR; TCRdb has only the in-frame clones, and not every one. The profile shows approximately 280,000 clones, around 90% of them singletons. The CDR3 sequence is 15 residues long. CDR1 is KGHDR and CDR2 is SFDVKD in the germline V gene. V was clipped by 5 bases and J by 2 bases, with 13 bases between them. The rearrangement uses TRBV24-1 and TRBJ2-3; a possible D gene is TRBD2 (5 bases). The sequenced material came from PBMCs or T cells enriched from blood (not recorded which). The TCR originated in a woman in her late teens or twenties with acute COVID-19. CDR3 DNA: TGTGCCACCAGTGGTCGTAGCGCTAACACAGATACGCAGTATTTT. Translating gives CATSGRSANTDTQYF.